The clone carrying this T cell receptor beta chain was seen many times. The germline V gene has CDR1 MGHRA and CDR2 YSYEKL. The CDR3 has 15 residues. Trimming shortened V by 2 bases and J by 5 bases, and 12 bases separated the two germline ends. TCRdb called the 5' RACE reads again in MiXCR, with one record for every CDR3 protein. The table includes roughly 45,000 distinct CDR3 sequences, approximately 5.7% detected once. This sample is part of a study of early T cells in non-severe SARS-CoV-2 infection. As for the study in general: Unsorted whole-blood RNA was sequenced in bulk, leaving chains unpaired.

The receptor's source is an adult who was a healthcare worker with PCR-confirmed SARS-CoV-2 infection or an uninfected control (not recorded which). The chain combines TRBV4-1 with TRBJ1-4; D is ambiguous. The sequenced sample was whole blood, obtained at baseline. The CDR3 nucleotides are TGCGCCAGCAGCCAATTCACAGCCCCAAATGAAAAACTGTTTTTT. Its translation is CASSQFTAPNEKLFF.